Listed below are T cell receptor beta chains from one sample, sequenced in a study of T cell responses to AZD1222 COVID-19 vaccine. Assay used: immunoSEQ multiplex PCR; TCRdb lists only in-frame clones, some missing. The top ten clones hold approximately 3.2% of a sample with roughly 77,000 clones, around nine tenths of them seen once. The sequenced sample was peripheral blood, obtained 28 days after the second AZD1222 dose. The receptors stem from an adult who received the AZD1222 COVID-19 vaccine. CDR3s include the opening cysteine and the closing phenylalanine or tryptophan. The order of the fields is J gene, V gene, clone size, D gene, CDR3 DNA, CDR3 protein. The D gene is left open where the match is weak. Rows give clone size only sometimes, using once, few, many, or a class for an expanded clone.

J: TRBJ1-1; V: TRBV6-5; size: .; D: .; DNA: TGTGCCAGCAGTTCACTCGGGGGGTTAGCTTTCTTT; CDR3: CASSSLGGLAFF
J: TRBJ1-2; V: TRBV5-6; size: .; D: .; DNA: TGTGCCAGCACCCAGGGAAGCTATGGCTACACCTTC; CDR3: CASTQGSYGYTF
J: TRBJ1-3; V: TRBV6-5; size: .; D: .; DNA: TGTGCCAGCAGTTACAGCGGGAGCTCTGGAAACACCATATATTTT; CDR3: CASSYSGSSGNTIYF
J: TRBJ1-1; V: TRBV11-3; size: once; D: .; DNA: TGTGCCAGCAGCGTCAGGGTCCTAGATGAAGCTTTCTTT; CDR3: CASSVRVLDEAFF
J: TRBJ1-2; V: TRBV19; size: .; D: .; DNA: TGTGCCAGTAGTACAGGCCCAGCTAACTATGGCTACACCTTC; CDR3: CASSTGPANYGYTF
J: TRBJ2-1; V: TRBV12-3/TRBV12-4; size: once; D: .; DNA: TGTGCCAGCAGTAACACTAAGGTCAATGAGCAGTTCTTC; CDR3: CASSNTKVNEQFF
J: TRBJ2-5; V: TRBV11-2; size: once; D: .; DNA: TGTGCCAGCAGCTTAGTGGGGGAGACCCAGTACTTC; CDR3: CASSLVGETQYF
J: TRBJ2-2; V: TRBV6-2/TRBV6-3; size: once; D: .; DNA: TGTGCCAGCAGTTACTCGCGCGGGGGCGCCGGGGAGCTGTTTTTT; CDR3: CASSYSRGGAGELFF
J: TRBJ2-2; V: TRBV12-2; size: .; D: .; DNA: TGTGCAAGTCGCTTACGGAGACTAGCGGGAGGGTTCGGGGAGCTGTTTTTT; CDR3: CASRLRRLAGGFGELFF
J: TRBJ2-2; V: TRBV5-1; size: .; D: .; DNA: TGCGCCAGCAGGCAGGACTTGGGGCGGACCGGGGAGCTGTTTTTT; CDR3: CASRQDLGRTGELFF
J: TRBJ1-2; V: TRBV19; size: .; D: .; DNA: TGTGCCAGTAGTTCATTATCGGTTTTGAATGGCTACACCTTC; CDR3: CASSSLSVLNGYTF
J: TRBJ2-2; V: TRBV7-3; size: .; D: TRBD2; DNA: TGTGCCAGCAGCTTAAGGGGGAGTAGCGGGTCCGAAAGCGGGGAGCTGTTTTTT; CDR3: CASSLRGSSGSESGELFF
J: TRBJ1-5; V: TRBV23-1; size: .; D: TRBD1; DNA: TGCGCCAGACAGGGGTTACAGCCCCAGCATTTT; CDR3: CARQGLQPQHF
J: TRBJ1-1; V: TRBV4-1; size: .; D: .; DNA: TGCGCCAGCAGCCAAAGGTTCCCCCGAGACCTCAAAGAAGCTTTCTTT; CDR3: CASSQRFPRDLKEAFF
J: TRBJ1-4; V: TRBV7-2; size: .; D: .; DNA: TGTGCCAGCAGCTTAGCCCCCGGGACGGGCGAAAAACTGTTTTTT; CDR3: CASSLAPGTGEKLFF
J: TRBJ1-3; V: TRBV9; size: .; D: .; DNA: TGTGCCAGCAGCGTAAGGACACAAGGGGCAGGCCTCAACACCATATATTTT; CDR3: CASSVRTQGAGLNTIYF
J: TRBJ2-7; V: TRBV27; size: .; D: .; DNA: TGTGCCAGCAGTCCAACACTAGCCAGAATCAACTACGAGCAGTACTTC; CDR3: CASSPTLARINYEQYF
J: TRBJ1-5; V: TRBV24-1; size: .; D: TRBD1; DNA: TGTGCCACCAGTGATTCCTTGACAGGGTGGGCTCAGCCCCAGCATTTT; CDR3: CATSDSLTGWAQPQHF
J: TRBJ2-7; V: TRBV2; size: once; D: .; DNA: TGTGCCAGCAGGAGAGAGGGCGAGCAGTACTTC; CDR3: CASRREGEQYF
J: TRBJ2-1; V: TRBV7-9; size: .; D: .; DNA: TGTGCCAGCAGCTTAGCGGTCAATGAGCAGTTCTTC; CDR3: CASSLAVNEQFF
J: TRBJ1-5; V: TRBV19; size: .; D: TRBD1; DNA: TGTGCCAGTAGTAAGTCAGGGGGCAGAGATCAGCCCCAGCATTTT; CDR3: CASSKSGGRDQPQHF
J: TRBJ2-7; V: TRBV6-5; size: .; D: .; DNA: TGTGCCGTGACTTGGGGGCCGGGTAATGACGAGCAGTACTTC; CDR3: CAVTWGPGNDEQYF
J: TRBJ2-2; V: TRBV9; size: once; D: TRBD1; DNA: TGTGCCAGCAGCGCGGACAGGGAGATCGGGGAGCTGTTTTTT; CDR3: CASSADREIGELFF
J: TRBJ2-3; V: TRBV11-1; size: .; D: .; DNA: TGTGCCAGCAGCAACCGGGACTTCGGAGATACGCAGTATTTT; CDR3: CASSNRDFGDTQYF
J: TRBJ1-5; V: TRBV24-1; size: .; D: .; DNA: TGTGCCACCAGCGAAACAGGGCATCAGCCCCAGCATTTT; CDR3: CATSETGHQPQHF
J: TRBJ2-7; V: TRBV30; size: .; D: .; DNA: TGTGCCTGGAGTGGATCAACTTACGAGCAGTACTTC; CDR3: CAWSGSTYEQYF